This T cell receptor (beta chain) was sequenced during a study of OX40 agonist ivuxolimab in advanced cancers. Overall study findings and caveats: On average, CD8+ T cells showed a greater number of expanded clones than CD4+.

CDR1 and CDR2 (germline): SGHVS, FQNEAQ. The CDR3 covers 17 residues. V was shortened by 1 base and J by 9 bases, with 19 bases between the two germline ends. About this clone: What it recognizes is unknown.

Data came from immunoSEQ multiplex PCR; TCRdb stores just in-frame clones and leaves some out. The sample includes tens of thousands of clones, 87% of them seen just once. The TCR comes from an adult with an advanced solid tumor such as melanoma, head and neck, liver or kidney cancer. The sequenced sample was CD4+ or CD8+ T cells sorted from blood, obtained in a trial of the OX40 agonist ivuxolimab. The chain employs TRBV7-8 and TRBJ1-6, with D tentatively TRBD1 (6 bases). The CDR3 sequence is CASSLGGGGRDPSPLHF. The CDR3 nucleotides are TGTGCCAGCAGCTTAGGAGGTGGGGGGCGCGATCCTTCACCCCTCCACTTT.